The 3 T cell receptor beta chains below were found in one sample sequenced in a study of T cells in Graves' hyperthyroidism and ophthalmopathy. Researchers amplified the TCR beta CDR3 regions from RNA transcripts. The study used the HTBI primer set for a first-round RT-PCR of the TCR CDR3. TCRdb recomputed calls from the multiplex PCR reads with MiXCR, one row per CDR3 protein. The sample yields 350,000 or so distinct CDR3 sequences, 15% to 20% seen once. Sequencing was performed on blood. The receptors originated from a woman between 40 and 55 years old with Graves' ophthalmopathy.

This clonotype turned up a few times. The chain uses TRBV27 and TRBJ2-4; TRBD2 might be the D (6 bases). The V and J ends lost 2 bases and 5 bases respectively, with 19 bases between them. The CDR3 sequence is 17 residues long. Germline V lookup: CDR1 MNHEY, CDR2 SMNVEV (reference sequence). In DNA form, the CDR3 reads TGTGCCAGCAGTTTAGAGGTTTCCTTAGCGGCCCAAAACATTCAGTACTTC. Translated, it gives CASSLEVSLAAQNIQYF.

This clonotype was seen repeatedly, ten times or more. V is TRBV28 and J is TRBJ2-7; either TRBD1 or TRBD2 may supply D (5 bases each). This CDR3 has 14 amino acids. CDR1 is MDHEN, CDR2 SYDVKM, per germline. V was cut by 4 bases and J by 7 bases, with 17 bases left in between. The CDR3 region is CASSSGTEAWEQYF. CDR3 nucleotide sequence: TGTGCCAGCAGTTCCGGGACGGAGGCGTGGGAGCAGTACTTC.

V gene TRBV6-2 or TRBV6-3 combines with J gene TRBJ2-7, with a possible D match to TRBD1 (5 bases). The germline V gene encodes CDR1 MNHEY and CDR2 SVGEGT. Trimming removed 6 bases from V and 3 bases from J, with 9 bases in between. There are 12 residues in the CDR3. The CDR3 region has the DNA TGTGCCAGCAGGCTGACAGACTACGAGCAGTACTTC. It translates to CASRLTDYEQYF.